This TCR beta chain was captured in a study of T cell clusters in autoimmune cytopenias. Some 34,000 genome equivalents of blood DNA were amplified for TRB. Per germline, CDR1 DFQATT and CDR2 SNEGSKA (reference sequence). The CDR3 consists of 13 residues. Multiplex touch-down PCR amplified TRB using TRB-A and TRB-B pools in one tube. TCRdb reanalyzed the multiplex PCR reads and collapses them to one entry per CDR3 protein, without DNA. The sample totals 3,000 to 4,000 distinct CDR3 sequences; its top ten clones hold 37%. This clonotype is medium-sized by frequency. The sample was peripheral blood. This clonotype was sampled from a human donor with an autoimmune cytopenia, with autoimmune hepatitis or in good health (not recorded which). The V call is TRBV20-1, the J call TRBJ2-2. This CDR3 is CSARDIGTGELFF.